The entry that follows covers one T cell receptor (beta chain) sequence. Generated by immunoSEQ multiplex PCR, the TCRdb table keeps only in-frame clones and is missing some. The sample has some 130,000 clones, 75% to 90% seen once. This sample was taken from a study of T cell responses to AZD1222 COVID-19 vaccine. V lost 5 bases and J 0 bases, leaving 11 bases between the germline ends. This CDR3 region has 15 residues. Germline-derived CDR1 and CDR2 are PRHDT and FYEKMQ (reference sequence). The sample in question was peripheral blood, obtained on day 0 of AZD1222 vaccination. The receptor was isolated from an adult in good health. This sequence joins TRBV13 and TRBJ2-4; maybe TRBD2 (5 bases). The CDR3 region has the DNA TGTGCCAGCAGCCCCGGGATTGGAGCCAAAAACATTCAGTACTTC. It is translated as CASSPGIGAKNIQYF.